This TCR beta chain appears in the sequencing data of a study of T cell repertoires in cytomegalovirus infection. From the reads, TCRdb called clonotypes with MiXCR, one entry per CDR3 protein. The data hold roughly 230,000 distinct CDR3 sequences, with more than 9% observed a single time. This receptor was obtained from a human donor in good health (CMV status not recorded). Some clones in this sample may be carry-over from other donors' samples. Material for sequencing was PBMCs.

CDR3 sequence: CASHSGTRGEQYF. The DNA for the CDR3 is TGTGCCAGCCATAGCGGGACCCGGGGAGAGCAGTACTTC. V gene TRBV28 combines with J gene TRBJ2-7; 8 nucleotides match TRBD2. The germline V gene has CDR1 MDHEN and CDR2 SYDVKM. Trimming at V came to 8 bases and at J to 7 bases, leaving 10 bases not matched to a gene. The CDR3 has 13 residues.